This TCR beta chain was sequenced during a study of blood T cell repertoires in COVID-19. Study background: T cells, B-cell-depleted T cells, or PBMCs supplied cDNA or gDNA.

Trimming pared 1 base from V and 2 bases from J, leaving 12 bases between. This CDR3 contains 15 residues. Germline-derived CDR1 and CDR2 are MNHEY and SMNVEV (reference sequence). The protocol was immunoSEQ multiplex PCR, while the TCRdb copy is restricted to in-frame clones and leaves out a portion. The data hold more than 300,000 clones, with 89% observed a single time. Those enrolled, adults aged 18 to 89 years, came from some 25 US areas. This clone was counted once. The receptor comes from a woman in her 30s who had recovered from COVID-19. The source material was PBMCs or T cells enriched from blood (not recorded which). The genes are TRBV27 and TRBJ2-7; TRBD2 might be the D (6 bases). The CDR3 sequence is CASSLLSGRPYEQYF. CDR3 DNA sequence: TGTGCCAGCAGTTTATTAAGTGGGAGGCCCTACGAGCAGTACTTC.